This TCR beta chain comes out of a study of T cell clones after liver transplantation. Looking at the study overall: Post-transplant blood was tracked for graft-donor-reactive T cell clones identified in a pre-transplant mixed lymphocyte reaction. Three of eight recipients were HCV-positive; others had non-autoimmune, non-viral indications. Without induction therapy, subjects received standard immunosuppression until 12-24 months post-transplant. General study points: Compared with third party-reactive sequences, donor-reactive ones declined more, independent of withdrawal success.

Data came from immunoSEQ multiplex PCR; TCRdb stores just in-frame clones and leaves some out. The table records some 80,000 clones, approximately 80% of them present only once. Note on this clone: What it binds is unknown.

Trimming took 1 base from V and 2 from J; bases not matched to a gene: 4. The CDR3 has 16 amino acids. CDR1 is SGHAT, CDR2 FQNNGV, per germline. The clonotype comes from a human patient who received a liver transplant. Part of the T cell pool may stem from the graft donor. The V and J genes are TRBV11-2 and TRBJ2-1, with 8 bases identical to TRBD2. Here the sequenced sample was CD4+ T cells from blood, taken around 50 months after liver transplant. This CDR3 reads CASSLVAGGTYNEQFF. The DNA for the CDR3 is TGTGCCAGCAGCTTAGTTGCGGGGGGAACCTACAATGAGCAGTTCTTC.